This T cell receptor beta chain is from a study of regulatory T cells in long-lasting Graves disease. The TCR beta library used iRepertoire HTBI primers with Arm-PCR amplification of CDR3. Each CDR3 protein is one row after TCRdb ran MiXCR on the multiplex PCR reads. This sample has 450,000 to 500,000 distinct CDR3 sequences, with 15% to 20% found just once. Germline V gene sequence: CDR1 SGDLS, CDR2 YYNGEE. The V segment lost 0 bases and the J segment 5 bases; nucleotides outside the gene matches: 16. CDR3 size: 19 residues. As to time point: newly diagnosed GD, antithyroid drugs for less than 3 months. RNA from PBMCs was the source of the TCR library. These data are also associated with another study on T cells in Graves' hyperthyroidism and ophthalmopathy.

The sample consisted of peripheral blood mononuclear cells (PBMCs), taken at new diagnosis, from a patient treated with antithyroid drugs. This receptor was taken from a man in his forties or fifties with Graves disease. The chain has TRBV9 and TRBJ2-4, with 8 positions matching TRBD2. CDR3 nucleotides: TGTGCCAGCAGCGTAGATGTGGGGCCCTTAGCGGGAAACCAAAACATTCAGTACTTC. The encoded protein is CASSVDVGPLAGNQNIQYF.